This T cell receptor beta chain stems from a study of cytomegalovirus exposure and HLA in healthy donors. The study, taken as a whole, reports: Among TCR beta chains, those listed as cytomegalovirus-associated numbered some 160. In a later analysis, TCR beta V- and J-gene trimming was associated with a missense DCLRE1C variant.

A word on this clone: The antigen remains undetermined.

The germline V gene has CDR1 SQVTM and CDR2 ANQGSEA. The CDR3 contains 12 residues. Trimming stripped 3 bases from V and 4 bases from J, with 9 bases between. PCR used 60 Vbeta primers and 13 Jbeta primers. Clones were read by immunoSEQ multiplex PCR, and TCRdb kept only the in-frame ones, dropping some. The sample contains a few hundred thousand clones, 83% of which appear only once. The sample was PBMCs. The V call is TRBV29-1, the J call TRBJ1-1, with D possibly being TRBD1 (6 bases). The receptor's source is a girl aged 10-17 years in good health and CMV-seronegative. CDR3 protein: CSVDSRGTEAFF. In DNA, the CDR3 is TGCAGCGTTGATTCCAGGGGCACTGAAGCTTTCTTT.